Presented here are 18 T cell receptor beta chains from one specimen sequenced in a study of T cell repertoires in cytomegalovirus infection. Each CDR3 protein gets one entry after TCRdb re-called the reads with MiXCR. The top ten hold roughly 10% of the sample, which has 400,000 to 550,000 distinct CDR3 sequences, about 11% seen once. The source material was PBMCs. The receptors derive from a human donor in good health (CMV status not recorded). Some clones in this sample may be carry-over from other donors' samples.

This clonotype was observed at least ten times. The genes are TRBV28 and TRBJ2-7; the D gene could be TRBD1 or TRBD2 (5 bases each). V was trimmed by 7 bases and J by 4 bases, leaving 14 bases between them. Germline CDR1 reads MDHEN; CDR2 reads SYDVKM. This CDR3 has 13 residues. DNA of the CDR3: TGTGCCAGCACCCTTCTGTGGGGGTACGAGCAGTACTTC. Its protein product is CASTLLWGYEQYF.

This clonotype has a count of ten or more. The rearrangement uses TRBV6-1 and TRBJ1-2, with D hard to call. The CDR3 has 11 amino acids. V lost 3 bases to trimming and J lost 8 bases, with 7 bases between them. Looked up from germline, CDR1 is MNHNS and CDR2 is SASEGT. CDR3 coding DNA: TGTGCCAGCAGTGATGGCGGCGGCTACACCTTC. As protein: CASSDGGGYTF.

This clonotype occurred many times. This chain links TRBV12-3 or TRBV12-4 with TRBJ1-1, with 8 bases matching TRBD1. The CDR3 runs 16 residues. V lost 3 bases to trimming and J lost 1 base; unmatched junction nucleotides: 7. The CDR3, as DNA: TGTGCCAGCAGTTTTACACCCGGGACAGGGAACACTGAAGCTTTCTTT. This sequence encodes CASSFTPGTGNTEAFF.

This clonotype was seen a handful of times. The chain joins TRBV15 to TRBJ2-1; D not resolved. The CDR3 covers 16 residues. Trimming left V 2 bases short and J 4 bases short, with 15 bases between. Germline loops: CDR1 LNHNV, CDR2 YYDKDF (reference sequence). CDR3 sequence reads: CATSRLRSPTYNEQFF. The CDR3, as DNA: TGTGCCACCAGCAGACTACGTAGTCCTACATACAATGAGCAGTTCTTC.

This clonotype was observed a handful of times. CDR3 DNA: TGTGCCAGCAGTTTCCTCGGACAGGGGGAAGGAGATACGCAGTATTTT. Its translation: CASSFLGQGEGDTQYF. The rearrangement joins TRBV28 to TRBJ2-3; 10 nucleotides match TRBD1. J was trimmed by 5 bases and V by 3 bases; bases with no gene match: 8. Looked up from germline, CDR1 is MDHEN and CDR2 is SYDVKM. There are 16 residues in the CDR3.

Ten or more counts support this clonotype. The chain employs TRBV7-6 and TRBJ2-6; no clear D. CDR3 size: 20 residues. Between the trimmed V and J ends, which lost 5 bases and 0 bases, there was a span of 23 bases. Germline CDR1 is SGHVS and CDR2 is FNYEAQ. CDR3 coding DNA: TGTGCCAGCAGCCGTTGGCATCAACTGAGTGGCGTCTCTGGGGCCAACGTCCTGACTTTC. Encoded protein: CASSRWHQLSGVSGANVLTF.

This clonotype was counted between two and nine times. This chain uses TRBV7-6 with TRBJ2-7, with 7 bases identical to TRBD1. Germline CDR1 and CDR2: SGHVS and FNYEAQ. V lost 0 bases and J lost 5; bases outside the gene matches: 13. The CDR3 is 17 amino acids. The CDR3 DNA follows: TGTGCCAGCAGCTTAGCCTATTCGACAGGGTCGCACGACGAGCAGTACTTC. Translated, it gives CASSLAYSTGSHDEQYF.

The rearrangement uses TRBV29-1 and TRBJ2-1; the match to TRBD2 covers 11 bases. The J segment lost 10 bases and the V segment lost 4 bases, leaving 9 bases of the junction unmatched. CDR1 is SQVTM and CDR2 is ANQGSEA in the germline V gene. This CDR3 has 14 residues. This CDR3 reads CSVGRLAGGKEQFF. In DNA form, the CDR3 reads TGCAGCGTTGGGCGGCTAGCGGGAGGTAAAGAGCAGTTCTTC.

This chain connects TRBV15 to TRBJ1-5, with D tentatively TRBD1 (5 bases). Germline V gene sequence: CDR1 LNHNV, CDR2 YYDKDF (reference sequence). V was trimmed by 4 bases and J by 4 bases, leaving 14 bases between them. There are 15 residues in the CDR3. The CDR3 spells CATSTTGTANQPQHF. In nucleotides, the CDR3 is TGTGCCACCAGCACGACCGGGACGGCGAATCAGCCCCAGCATTTT.

This clonotype was seen repeatedly, ten times or more. The chain joins TRBV7-2 to TRBJ2-1, with D uncertain. Deletions cut 5 bases from V and 6 bases from J, with 14 bases between. Per germline, CDR1 SGHTA and CDR2 FQGNSA. The CDR3 is made up of 14 amino acids. CDR3 bases: TGTGCCAGCAGCGAGGTGATAGGGCCCAATGAGCAGTTCTTC. Encoded protein: CASSEVIGPNEQFF.

There are many counts of this clonotype. This chain links TRBV6-1 with TRBJ2-7, with D hard to call. This CDR3 contains 15 residues. Per germline, CDR1 MNHNS and CDR2 SASEGT. Trimming pared 2 bases from V and 3 bases from J, leaving 14 bases between. The CDR3 nucleotides are TGTGCCAGCAGTGAACCCGCAGGCGCCTACTACGAGCAGTACTTC. Translating gives CASSEPAGAYYEQYF.

This clonotype was detected many times. The chain joins TRBV7-8 to TRBJ1-6; perhaps TRBD1 as D (5 bases). V was clipped by 4 bases and J by 10 bases, with 17 bases between them. Per germline, CDR1 SGHVS and CDR2 FQNEAQ. The CDR3 runs to 15 residues. This CDR3 is CASSSRGQVGSPLHF. The CDR3 DNA sequence: TGTGCCAGCAGCTCGCGGGGCCAAGTAGGCTCACCCCTCCACTTT.

This clonotype appeared many times. The rearrangement joins TRBV7-6 to TRBJ1-1; possible D gene TRBD1, 5 bases. The V gene lost 5 bases and the J gene lost 3 bases, with 19 bases spanning the gap. This CDR3 comprises 16 residues. Per the germline V gene, CDR1 is SGHVS and CDR2 is FNYEAQ. The CDR3 DNA reads as TGTGCCAGCAGCCCTACCCAGGGAGCTGGGGACACTGAAGCTTTCTTT. It is translated as CASSPTQGAGDTEAFF.

This clonotype was seen ten or more times. This chain joins TRBV2 and TRBJ2-5; TRBD2 matches at 12 bases. V trimming: 6 bases; J trimming: 5 bases; junction bases outside the gene matches: 7. The germline V gene has CDR1 SNHLY and CDR2 FYNNEI. The CDR3 consists of 15 residues. The CDR3 protein is CASRPTSGRGETQYF. The DNA for the CDR3 is TGTGCCAGCAGGCCGACTAGCGGGAGAGGGGAGACCCAGTACTTC.

This clonotype was seen a few times. The V gene is TRBV4-2, the J gene TRBJ2-3; 11 nucleotides align to TRBD2. Germline trimming cut 0 bases from V and 1 base from J; bases unmatched to any gene: 15. The CDR3 is made up of 21 amino acids. Germline loops: CDR1 LGHNA, CDR2 YNFKEQ. DNA of the CDR3: TGTGCCAGCAGCCAAGATTTAAGGAGGGCTAGCGGGAGGATGGGCACAGATACGCAGTATTTT. It codes for CASSQDLRRASGRMGTDTQYF.

Ten or more counts support this clonotype. The CDR3 DNA sequence: TGTGCCAGCAGTTCCTACTGGGGAATACAGACCCAGTACTTC. Protein product: CASSSYWGIQTQYF. The rearrangement joins TRBV28 to TRBJ2-5; D unresolved. V shed 4 bases and J shed 6 bases, with 15 bases lying between them. Germline CDR1 is MDHEN and CDR2 is SYDVKM. The CDR3 runs 14 residues.

This clonotype was seen repeatedly, ten times or more. The chain employs TRBV7-9 and TRBJ2-2; 7 bases fit TRBD1. Trimming at V came to 9 bases and at J to 5 bases, leaving 15 bases not matched to a gene. The CDR3 runs to 16 residues. Per the germline V gene, CDR1 is SEHNR and CDR2 is FQNEAQ (reference sequence). As DNA, the CDR3 is TGTGCCAGGGCGAGTGAGGGGGCTCCGAGTACCGGGGAGCTGTTTTTT. It is translated as CARASEGAPSTGELFF.

This clonotype has a count of ten or more. The rearrangement joins TRBV19 to TRBJ1-2, with a tentative D call TRBD1 (5 bases). The CDR3 spans 19 residues. Per germline, CDR1 LNHDA and CDR2 SQIVND (reference sequence). V was pared by 1 base and J by 1 base, with 22 bases between. CDR3 DNA sequence: TGTGCCAGTAGTATAGGGCTTTCGACAGCCTACCGTCGTAACTATGGCTACACCTTC. Protein sequence: CASSIGLSTAYRRNYGYTF.